The sequence of this T cell receptor (beta chain) was determined in a study of blood T cell repertoires in COVID-19. Overall study: Material from acute and convalescent COVID-19 was sourced from the United States, Italy and Spain.

Adults between roughly 18 and 90 years of age took part from some 25 US areas. V lost 6 bases and J lost 0; bases outside the gene matches: 6. Germline assignment: CDR1 MNHEY and CDR2 SMNVEV (reference sequence). This CDR3 is built from 15 residues. The method was immunoSEQ multiplex PCR; TCRdb's version includes in-frame clones alone and lacks a portion of them. The data contain 150,000 to 200,000 clones, roughly 87% of them singletons. Sequenced input: PBMCs or T cells enriched from blood (not recorded which). The chain joins TRBV27 to TRBJ1-1, with TRBD1 identical over 8 bases. This sequence was found in a woman aged 45-59 years who had recovered from COVID-19. Here the CDR3 reads CASSRQGLMNTEAFF. The CDR3 DNA sequence: TGTGCCAGCAGCCGACAGGGGCTAATGAACACTGAAGCTTTCTTT.